This T cell receptor beta chain is from a study of shared clonotypes between healthy human individuals. Clones were sequenced by immunoSEQ multiplex PCR, and TCRdb holds only the in-frame ones, with some missing. The sample includes millions of clones, 85% to 95% of them seen just once. Trimming cost V 5 bases and J 11 bases, with 16 bases left between them. The V gene's germline CDR1 is MDHEN and CDR2 SYDVKM. This CDR3 has 13 residues. This TCR came from a man aged 18 to 29 in good health. Some clones in this sample may be carry-over from other donors' samples. This rearrangement joins TRBV28 to TRBJ1-5, with D hard to call. The sequencing input was naive CD4+ T cells from PBMCs. Subset given: CD45RA+ positively selected. The CDR3 DNA reads TGTGCCAGCAGTCCTCCTTCAATCCCGGCCCAGCATTTT. Its protein is CASSPPSIPAQHF.